The TCR beta chain under discussion was sequenced for a study of OX40 agonist ivuxolimab in advanced cancers. Study-wide findings and caveats: Clonal expansion by week 6 occurred in CD4+ and CD8+ blood T cells (at 0.1 to 3.0 mg/kg). On average, a greater number of expanded clones characterised CD8+ T cells relative to CD4+.

Here immunoSEQ multiplex PCR was the method, and the copy in TCRdb shows in-frame clones only, minus some. The table includes more than 45,000 clones, over 75% detected once. CDR1 is LNHNV, CDR2 YYDKDF, per germline (reference sequence). The CDR3 has 14 amino acids. The trim removed 0 bases at V and 4 bases at J, leaving 2 bases unmatched. In regard to this clone: Its antigen is currently unknown.

This receptor was taken from an adult with an advanced solid tumor such as melanoma, head and neck, liver or kidney cancer. V and J are TRBV15 and TRBJ1-2; TRBD1 matches at 7 bases. The sequences come from CD4+ or CD8+ T cells sorted from blood, collected in a trial of the OX40 agonist ivuxolimab. The DNA of the CDR3 is TGTGCCACCAGCAGAGATAGACAGGGCTATGGCTACACCTTC. Its translation: CATSRDRQGYGYTF.